These T cell receptor beta chains were read from a single sample in a study of post-analysis software for immune sequencing data. One entry per CDR3 protein, called by TCRdb with MiXCR from the PCR reads. The repertoire holds over 300,000 distinct CDR3 sequences, around 33% seen once, with around an eighth in the top ten. Sequencing input: blood. These receptors all stem from a girl aged 10 to 17 with multiple sclerosis. The CDR3 runs from the conserved cysteine through the conserved F or W. A D gene is named only where the DNA matches it firmly. Only some rows state a clone size, as once, few, many or a class for expanded clones.

CASRPTGGSYNEQFF,TGTGCCAGCAGGCCCACGGGAGGCTCCTACAATGAGCAGTTCTTC,NA,TRBD2,TRBV9,TRBJ2-1
CASSYRGNSPLHF,TGTGCCAGCAGCTACAGGGGTAATTCACCCCTCCACTTT,few,TRBD1,TRBV12-3/TRBV12-4,TRBJ1-6
CASSFIVNTEAFF,TGTGCCAGCAGCTTTATCGTGAACACTGAAGCTTTCTTT,NA,NA,TRBV11-2,TRBJ1-1
CASSFAQGAYERYF,NA,NA,NA,TRBV28,TRBJ2-7
CATSTGGETQYF,TGTGCCACCAGCACAGGCGGGGAGACCCAGTACTTC,NA,NA,TRBV15,TRBJ2-5
CASSVLQETEAFF,TGTGCCAGCAGCGTATTACAGGAAACTGAAGCTTTCTTT,once,NA,TRBV7-9,TRBJ1-1
CAIRGTGGSYEQYF,TGTGCCATCAGGGGGACAGGGGGCTCCTACGAGCAGTACTTC,NA,TRBD1,TRBV10-3,TRBJ2-7
CASSPSLGANYGYTF,TGTGCCAGCAGCCCGTCGCTCGGGGCCAACTATGGCTACACCTTC,few,NA,TRBV5-4,TRBJ1-2
CASSLAMTAPTLNTEAFF,TGTGCCAGCAGCTTAGCCATGACAGCTCCTACTTTGAACACTGAAGCTTTCTTT,few,NA,TRBV7-2,TRBJ1-1
CATSATPGQGVYEQYF,TGTGCCACCAGCGCAACCCCGGGACAGGGTGTCTACGAGCAGTACTTC,NA,TRBD1,TRBV10-3,TRBJ2-7
CASSQDLMGGEAFF,TGTGCCAGCAGCCAAGATTTGATGGGCGGTGAAGCTTTCTTT,NA,NA,TRBV14,TRBJ1-1
CASRLPGTGDSPLHF,TGCGCCAGCAGACTACCGGGGACGGGCGATTCACCCCTCCACTTT,many,NA,TRBV5-1,TRBJ1-6
CAGSSQGSYNEQFF,TGCGCCGGCAGCTCACAGGGGTCCTACAATGAGCAGTTCTTC,NA,TRBD1,TRBV5-1,TRBJ2-1
CASSKQGLGYTF,TGTGCCAGCAGTAAACAGGGTTTGGGCTACACCTTC,many,NA,TRBV12-3/TRBV12-4,TRBJ1-2
CSARPTSGQGARETQYF,TGCAGTGCTAGACCAACCTCGGGACAGGGGGCGCGTGAGACCCAGTACTTC,few,TRBD1,TRBV20-1,TRBJ2-5
CATSEPGQGSYEQYF,TGTGCCACCAGTGAGCCGGGACAGGGCTCCTACGAGCAGTACTTC,NA,TRBD1,TRBV24-1,TRBJ2-7
CASSLWGQDFSSTDTQYF,TGTGCCAGCAGCTTATGGGGACAGGACTTCTCTAGCACAGATACGCAGTATTTT,NA,TRBD1,TRBV7-2,TRBJ2-3
CASSQWTSGLNEQFF,TGCGCCAGCAGCCAATGGACTAGCGGGCTCAATGAGCAGTTCTTC,NA,TRBD2,TRBV4-3,TRBJ2-1
CASSPLVIEKTQYF,TGTGCCAGCAGTCCACTAGTTATTGAAAAGACCCAGTACTTC,NA,NA,TRBV11-2,TRBJ2-5
CASSPRASGATEETQYF,TGCGCCAGCAGCCCAAGGGCTAGCGGGGCGACGGAAGAGACCCAGTACTTC,NA,TRBD2,TRBV4-3,TRBJ2-5
CASSPRTSGGGEQFF,TGTGCCAGCAGCCCCCGGACTAGCGGGGGCGGTGAGCAGTTCTTC,NA,TRBD2,TRBV5-4,TRBJ2-1
CASSMGQGDIQYF,TGTGCCAGCAGCATGGGACAGGGGGACATTCAGTACTTC,NA,TRBD1,TRBV5-6,TRBJ2-4
CASSWGTSGGNEQFF,TGTGCCAGCAGTTGGGGGACTAGCGGGGGTAATGAGCAGTTCTTC,few,TRBD2,TRBV27,TRBJ2-1
CASSLDLCYGYTF,TGTGCCAGCAGCTTAGACTTGTGCTATGGCTACACCTTC,NA,NA,TRBV7-9,TRBJ1-2
CASSSGEREAFF,TGTGCCAGCAGCTCTGGGGAGAGGGAAGCTTTCTTT,NA,NA,TRBV7-6,TRBJ1-1
CASSLTRDNEQFF,TGTGCCAGCAGTTTAACGAGGGACAATGAGCAGTTCTTC,NA,NA,TRBV12-3/TRBV12-4,TRBJ2-1
CASQGLNNEQFF,TGTGCCAGCCAGGGACTCAACAATGAGCAGTTCTTC,few,NA,TRBV12-3/TRBV12-4,TRBJ2-1
CASSRDRGEDQPQHF,TGTGCCAGCAGTAGGGACAGGGGCGAAGATCAGCCCCAGCATTTT,NA,TRBD1,TRBV27,TRBJ1-5
CASSESGGGYGYTF,TGTGCCAGCAGTGAATCCGGGGGCGGGTATGGCTACACCTTC,NA,NA,TRBV2,TRBJ1-2
CASSSAEVSPSYEQYF,TGTGCCAGCAGCTCAGCAGAGGTCAGCCCCTCCTACGAGCAGTACTTC,NA,NA,TRBV7-9,TRBJ2-7
CSASGRDSSGNTIYF,TGCAGTGCTAGTGGGCGGGACAGCTCTGGAAACACCATATATTTT,NA,TRBD1,TRBV20-1,TRBJ1-3
CASSPAGGGFYGYTF,TGTGCCAGCAGCCCTGCAGGGGGCGGTTTCTATGGCTACACCTTC,NA,TRBD1,TRBV7-8,TRBJ1-2
CAARKETQYF,TGTGCGGCGCGGAAAGAGACCCAGTACTTC,NA,NA,TRBV7-3,TRBJ2-5
CASSSSYARTDTQYF,TGTGCCAGCAGCTCATCCTATGCGAGGACAGATACGCAGTATTTT,few,NA,TRBV27,TRBJ2-3
CASSLRNWQELSYEQYF,TGTGCCAGCAGTTTACGGAATTGGCAGGAGCTCTCCTACGAGCAGTACTTC,NA,NA,TRBV6-5,TRBJ2-7
CASSLALRLVSTDTQYF,TGTGCCAGCAGCTTAGCTCTCCGACTAGTCAGCACAGATACGCAGTATTTT,NA,NA,TRBV11-2,TRBJ2-3
CSVKVLEGYTF,TGCAGCGTGAAAGTCTTGGAGGGCTACACCTTC,few,NA,TRBV29-1,TRBJ1-2
CASSAGVHTNSPLHF,TGCGCCAGCAGCGCGGGGGTCCACACGAATTCACCCCTCCACTTT,NA,NA,TRBV5-1,TRBJ1-6